The next 27 T cell receptor delta chains were all read from a single sample in a study of gamma-delta chains in newborns, infants, children. TCRdb processed the reads again with the CATT caller. The data contain some 3,100 delta-chain clones, 40% to 60% of them singletons. The material sequenced was blood. Receptor source: a child who received the measles vaccine.

Worth noting for this clone: It differs at one base from a far larger clone, so likely a read error. Distinct nucleotide sequences in the sample also encode this CDR3. V is TRDV3 and J is TRDJ1; 11 bases match TRDD3. The CDR3 consists of 16 residues. The germline CDR1 and CDR2 sequences are TVYSNPD and GDNSRS (reference sequence). The CDR3 coding sequence is TGTGCCTGCCCCCATCTGGGGGATACCATTGCCGATAAACTCATCTTC. Translation: CACPHLGDTIADKLIF.

As regards this clone: A much larger clone lies one base from this, so it may be a read error. The J gene is TRDJ3, the V gene TRDV2; possibly TRDD3 for D (5 bases). The ends were cut back, 0 bases at V and 2 bases at J, with 13 bases in the middle. This CDR3 contains 18 residues. CDR1 and CDR2 from the germline V gene are GEAIGNYY and EKD. The DNA of the CDR3 is TGTGCCTGTGACACCGTACCGGGGGTGACCTGGGACACCCGACAGATGTTTTTC. It specifies CACDTVPGVTWDTRQMFF.

As for this clone: This may be a read error: a much more frequent sequence differs by one nucleotide. This CDR3 is also generated by other DNA sequences in the sample. V and J are TRDV2 and TRDJ1, with D unresolved. With 7 bases removed from V and 2 bases from J, the gap between germline ends came to 13 bases. CDR1 is GEAIGNYY and CDR2 is EKD in the germline V gene. This CDR3 has 13 amino acids. This CDR3 reads CACDGHLTDKLIF. The CDR3 nucleotides read TGTGCCTGCGACGGTCACCTTACCGATAAACTCATCTTT.

Concerning this clone: A much larger clonotype is one base distant, so this may be a read error. This sequence joins TRDV1 and TRDJ1; D possibly corresponds to TRDD3 (6 bases). The CDR3 extends over 22 amino acids. The germline V and J ends were trimmed by 4 bases and 0 bases, with 33 bases remaining between them. Germline V gene data show CDR1 as TSWWSYY and CDR2 as QGS. CDR3 residues: CALGGLFSPRRGWFPYTDKLIF. The CDR3 DNA follows: TGTGCTCTTGGGGGACTTTTTTCCCCTCGGCGGGGATGGTTCCCGTACACCGATAAACTCATCTTT.

About this clone itself: A much larger clone sits a single nucleotide away, making a read error possible. The chain is built from TRDV1 and TRDJ1; 10 positions agree with TRDD3. CDR1 and CDR2 (germline): TSWWSYY, QGS. Unmatched junction bases numbered 30, after V lost 4 bases and J lost 4 bases. The CDR3 spans 23 residues. CDR3 in amino acids: CALGALAASFLLGDPPYSDKLIF. CDR3 sequence (DNA): TGTGCTCTTGGGGCCTTAGCGGCTTCTTTCCTACTGGGGGATCCCCCTTACAGCGATAAACTCATCTTT.

In regard to this clone: A far larger clone differs by one base, so this is likely a read error. CDR3 nucleotide sequence: TGTGCTCTTGGAGCTGGCCTGACCCCGTACACCGATAAACTCATCTTT. Translation gives CALGAGLTPYTDKLIF. The chain has TRDV1 and TRDJ1, with D unresolved. Germline-derived CDR1 and CDR2 are TSWWSYY and QGS. Trimming left V 6 bases short and J 0 bases short, with 17 bases between. The CDR3 spans 16 residues.

By share, this clone counts as medium-sized. CDR3 sequence reads: CACDTVESGGPGDYDKLIF. The CDR3, as DNA: TGTGCCTGTGACACCGTGGAGTCAGGGGGCCCAGGAGACTACGATAAACTCATCTTT. The chain carries TRDV2 and TRDJ1; possibly TRDD3 for D (5 bases). V lost 0 bases to trimming and J lost 4 bases, with 26 bases between them. The CDR3 has 19 amino acids. Germline lookup yields CDR1 GEAIGNYY and CDR2 EKD.

Judged by abundance, this clone is large. Other DNA variants within this sample encode the same CDR3. The chain recombines TRDV1 with TRDJ1, with unresolved D. The V end lost 3 bases, the J end lost 4 bases, and 9 bases lay between the germline ends. The CDR3 totals 13 residues. Germline V gives CDR1 TSWWSYY, CDR2 QGS. CDR3 protein: CALGDERGDKLIF. CDR3 DNA sequence: TGTGCTCTTGGGGATGAAAGGGGCGATAAACTCATCTTT.

Details on this clone: Only one base separates this from a far larger clonotype, so it likely reflects a read error. This chain links TRDV3 with TRDJ1; no clear D gene. Trimming stripped 5 bases from V and 1 base from J, with 14 bases between. Germline loops: CDR1 TVYSNPD, CDR2 GDNSRS (reference sequence). The CDR3 has 13 residues. The CDR3 region is CAADPNGTDKLIF. For the CDR3, the DNA is TGTGCCGCTGACCCAAACGGCACCGATAAACTCATCTTT.

This clone is judged medium-sized. The chain joins TRDV1 to TRDJ1, with TRDD3 matching 9 bases. The V segment lost 0 bases and the J segment 4 bases; nucleotides outside the gene matches: 30. The V gene's germline CDR1 is TSWWSYY and CDR2 QGS. The CDR3 sequence is 24 residues long. CDR3 loop: CALGELREKEAPSHWGTLDDKLIF. The CDR3 DNA reads as TGTGCTCTTGGGGAACTGCGGGAAAAAGAGGCCCCGTCCCACTGGGGGACCCTGGACGATAAACTCATCTTT.

With respect to this clone: It differs at one base from a far larger clone, so likely a read error. This specimen includes other DNA sequences encoding the same CDR3. The chain employs TRDV2 and TRDJ3, with 11 nucleotides matching TRDD3. This CDR3 is built from 18 residues. J was trimmed by 0 bases and V by 2 bases; bases with no gene match: 2. The V gene's germline CDR1 is GEAIGNYY and CDR2 EKD. CDR3 residues: CACDNTGGYSWDTRQMFF. The CDR3 region has the DNA TGTGCCTGTGACAACACTGGGGGATACTCCTGGGACACCCGACAGATGTTTTTC.

A remark on this clone: A much larger clone is a single base away; this may be a read error. The sample carries other DNA sequences with the same CDR3. The V call is TRDV1, the J call TRDJ1; 9 bases fit TRDD3. Germline V lookup: CDR1 TSWWSYY, CDR2 QGS. This CDR3 contains 16 residues. Here the CDR3 reads CALGEPAGIRPDKLIF. The CDR3 nucleotides are TGTGCCCTTGGGGAACCCGCGGGGATACGTCCCGATAAACTCATCTTT.

Notes on this clone: A far more abundant clone sits one base away, making this likely a read error. The sample contains more than one DNA sequence encoding this CDR3. The chain carries TRDV2 and TRDJ2; D is perhaps TRDD3 (5 bases). V shed 0 bases and J shed 5 bases, with 9 bases lying between them. The CDR3 runs 14 residues. CDR1 is GEAIGNYY and CDR2 is EKD in the germline V gene. The chain's CDR3 is CACDTLGDTAQLFF. CDR3 DNA sequence: TGTGCCTGTGACACCCTGGGAGATACAGCACAACTCTTCTTT.

Within the sample, this clone is medium-sized. Other nucleotide sequences from this sample produce the same CDR3. The rearrangement links TRDV1 to TRDJ2; tentatively, D is TRDD2 (5 bases). This CDR3 region has 18 residues. CDR1 TSWWSYY and CDR2 QGS come from the germline V gene. The V end was cut by 1 base, the J end by 2 bases, with 17 bases between. CDR3 in DNA: TGTGCTCTTGGGGAACACCCGCTCTTCCGGTTCTTGACAGCACAACTCTTCTTT. Translated, it gives CALGEHPLFRFLTAQLFF.

This clone has a single count. A single base is all that separates this from a far larger clone, so a read error is likely. The chain employs TRDV3 and TRDJ1; D call uncertain. The CDR3 totals 18 residues. V was trimmed by 5 bases and J by 0 bases, leaving 28 bases between them. Germline-derived CDR1 and CDR2 are TVYSNPD and GDNSRS (reference sequence). CDR3 loop: CAPLERPTNPWYTDKLIF. The DNA of the CDR3 is TGTGCCCCCCTCGAGCGTCCAACTAACCCCTGGTACACCGATAAACTCATCTTT.

With regard to this clone: Being one base from a much bigger clone, this may be a read error. The same CDR3 can be traced to other DNA sequences in this sample. V usage is TRDV1 and J usage is TRDJ1, with a weak D call TRDD3 (7 bases). Between the trimmed V and J ends, which lost 5 bases and 0 bases, there was a span of 37 bases. The CDR3 totals 23 residues. Germline CDR1 reads TSWWSYY; CDR2 reads QGS. The CDR3 reads CALGSPYGYWGIIPIKYTDKLIF. Written as DNA, the CDR3 is TGTGCTCTTGGGTCCCCCTACGGCTACTGGGGAATAATTCCTATTAAGTACACCGATAAACTCATCTTT.

The genes are TRDV1 and TRDJ1; 12 bases match TRDD3. V lost 0 bases to trimming and J lost 0 bases; unmatched junction nucleotides: 26. This CDR3 region has 25 residues. Germline V CDR1 and CDR2: TSWWSYY, QGS. In DNA, the CDR3 is TGTGCTCTTGGGGAACTAGCCCCCCTTTCGTCTAACTGGGGGATACTCCGGGGGTACACCGATAAACTCATCTTT. Its translation is CALGELAPLSSNWGILRGYTDKLIF.

Sample share makes this clone large (0.1 to 1%). Other DNA sequences in this sample translate to the same CDR3. The chain combines TRDV1 with TRDJ1; D remains ambiguous. Deletions cut 1 base from V and 0 bases from J, with 9 bases between. This CDR3 is 15 amino acids long. CDR1 is TSWWSYY and CDR2 is QGS in the germline V gene. CDR3 region: CALGERFRDTDKLIF. The DNA of the CDR3 is TGTGCTCTTGGGGAACGGTTTAGGGACACCGATAAACTCATCTTT.

J is TRDJ1 and V is TRDV1, with 13 bases identical to TRDD3. Germline V gene sequence: CDR1 TSWWSYY, CDR2 QGS. This CDR3 contains 18 residues. The J segment lost 3 bases and the V segment lost 7 bases, leaving 14 bases of the junction unmatched. The CDR3, as DNA: TGTGCTCTTGCTCTTACAAAGTACTGGGGGATACGTGCCGATAAACTCATCTTT. Its translation: CALALTKYWGIRADKLIF.

This clone is judged medium-sized. This chain links TRDV2 with TRDJ2; TRDD3 agrees at 12 bases. Trimming removed 2 bases from V and 8 bases from J; junction bases left unmatched: 8. CDR3 length equals 16 residues. Germline-derived CDR1 and CDR2 are GEAIGNYY and EKD. The CDR3 bases are TGTGCCTGTGACATACTGGGGGATACACGGCAGGCACAACTCTTCTTT. Protein product: CACDILGDTRQAQLFF.

This clone was detected only a few times. The chain has TRDV1 and TRDJ1; the D gene is possibly TRDD3 (5 bases). The length of the CDR3 is 20 residues. Trimming stripped 1 base from V and 3 bases from J, with 27 bases between. The germline V gene encodes CDR1 TSWWSYY and CDR2 QGS. The CDR3 bases are TGTGCTCTTGGGGAACCCCCCCCAAACGAGGCGAGGAGGGGGCCCGATAAACTCATCTTT. This sequence encodes CALGEPPPNEARRGPDKLIF.

This chain joins TRDV1 and TRDJ1; no definite D call. With 2 bases removed from V and 0 bases from J, the gap between germline ends came to 31 bases. The germline V gene encodes CDR1 TSWWSYY and CDR2 QGS. This CDR3 is 22 amino acids long. The CDR3 DNA reads TGTGCTCTTGGGGAAATCCCCACCCCGATTCTCGCCCTTATCCCATACACCGATAAACTCATCTTT. This translates into CALGEIPTPILALIPYTDKLIF.

This clone has more than one count but fewer than ten. This chain joins TRDV1 and TRDJ1; TRDD3 is a possible D gene (8 bases). Between the trimmed V and J ends, which lost 1 base and 0 bases, there was a span of 33 bases. The CDR3 has 23 residues. Germline V CDR1 and CDR2: TSWWSYY, QGS. The CDR3 DNA sequence: TGTGCTCTTGGGGAACCCGCTGGCCTTCCTTCTACACTGGGGGTCCTGTACACCGATAAACTCATCTTT. Protein sequence: CALGEPAGLPSTLGVLYTDKLIF.

The chain employs TRDV2 and TRDJ2; D is possibly TRDD3 (5 bases). Germline CDR1 reads GEAIGNYY; CDR2 reads EKD. The CDR3 has 13 amino acids. Between the trimmed V and J ends, which lost 1 base and 5 bases, there was a span of 7 bases. In DNA form, the CDR3 reads TGTGCCTGTGACACGTGGGATACAGCACAACTCTTCTTT. Amino acids: CACDTWDTAQLFF.

This clone qualifies as medium-sized (0.01 to 0.1%). This sequence joins TRDV1 and TRDJ1, with 8 bases lining up with TRDD3. In germline, CDR1 is TSWWSYY, CDR2 QGS. The CDR3 totals 17 residues. V was pared by 5 bases and J by 0 bases, with 11 bases of the junction left unmatched. The CDR3 reads CALGNQDWGPNTDKLIF. The DNA for the CDR3 is TGTGCTCTTGGGAACCAAGACTGGGGGCCGAACACCGATAAACTCATCTTT.

This clone was counted between two and nine times. The genes are TRDV1 and TRDJ1, with TRDD2 matching 9 bases. The V segment lost 0 bases and the J segment 0 bases; nucleotides outside the gene matches: 17. Germline V gene lookup returns CDR1 TSWWSYY and CDR2 QGS. This CDR3 is 21 amino acids long. CDR3 in amino acids: CALGELVGPSYATLYTDKLIF. The CDR3 DNA is TGTGCTCTTGGGGAACTAGTAGGGCCTTCCTACGCTACTTTGTACACCGATAAACTCATCTTT.

A remark on this clone: A far larger clone is just one base off, so this is likely a read error. The gene calls are TRDV3 and TRDJ1, with D unclear. Germline V gives CDR1 TVYSNPD, CDR2 GDNSRS (reference sequence). This CDR3 is 15 amino acids long. V lost 5 bases and J lost 0, with 19 bases in between. Written as DNA, the CDR3 is TGTGCCGTCCCTCGACAGATATGGGACACCGATAAACTCATCTTT. As protein: CAVPRQIWDTDKLIF.